This T cell receptor beta chain was recovered during a study of blood T cell repertoires in COVID-19. Overall study: Donors in the United States, Italy and Spain gave samples during acute or convalescent COVID-19.

Authors' analysis steps: Amplification of reference gene primers provided the estimated nucleated cell counts. Only in-frame clones appear in the TCRdb table, and some are missing; sequencing was by immunoSEQ multiplex PCR. That table furnishes V, J and clone size, whereas the DNA furnished D and trimming. The sample holds 120,000 to 150,000 clones, around 82% seen once. There are 12 residues in the CDR3. Germline CDR1 reads SEHNR; CDR2 reads FQNEAQ (reference sequence). Regarding this clone: Its ends do not fully match the called genes, so a read error is possible.

The clonotype was recovered from a man aged 55-75 years with active or convalescent COVID-19. The sequencing input was peripheral blood. The V and J genes are TRBV7-9 and TRBJ2-1; 9 bases map to TRBD2. CDR3 protein: CASSQKAGGGVF. CDR3 DNA sequence: TGTGCCAGCAGCCAAAAAGCGGGAGGAGGAGTCTTC.